Listed here are 22 T cell receptor beta chains from one sample, sequenced in a study of blood T cell repertoires in COVID-19. Sequenced by immunoSEQ multiplex PCR; TCRdb stores in-frame clones only, minus some. The profile covers 240,000 or so clones, with about 82% appearing a single time and more than 9% taken by the ten largest. Material for sequencing was peripheral blood. These receptors were taken from an older man with acute or convalescent COVID-19.

Here the CDR3 DNA reads TGTGCCAGCAGCCCGGACAGGTTAAAAGCTTTCTTT. This codes for CASSPDRLKAFF. The genes are TRBV7-3 and TRBJ1-1, with TRBD1 matching 7 bases. The CDR3 is 12 amino acids. From germline, CDR1 is SGHTA and CDR2 FQGTGA. V lost 5 bases, J lost 9 bases, and 6 bases stayed unmatched. Supplemented by reference TRBV7-3 and TRBJ1-1, the full variable domain reads GAGVSQTPSNKVTEKGKYVELRCDPISGHTALYWYRQSLGQGPEFLIYFQGTGAADDSGLPNDRFFAVRPEGSVSTLKIQRTERGDSAVYLCASSPDRLKAFFGQGTRLTVV.

The CDR3 region has the DNA TGTGCCAGCAGCGTAGGGCGGGGTGGGGACACAGATACGCAGTATTTT. Translation: CASSVGRGGDTDTQYF. This chain links TRBV9 with TRBJ2-3, with a tentative D call TRBD2 (6 bases). This CDR3 is built from 16 residues. V was shortened by 0 bases and J by 2 bases, with 13 bases between the two germline ends. Germline lookup yields CDR1 SGDLS and CDR2 YYNGEE.

The chain recombines TRBV6-5 with TRBJ1-1; 8 nucleotides align to TRBD1. The V gene's germline CDR1 is MNHEY and CDR2 SVGAGI. Trimming removed 5 bases from V and 3 bases from J; junction bases left unmatched: 5. The CDR3 runs to 14 residues. CDR3 in DNA: TGTGCCAGCAGTAAGACAGGGGAGGACACTGAAGCTTTCTTT. This sequence encodes CASSKTGEDTEAFF.

This sequence joins TRBV28 and TRBJ1-6, with 10 positions matching TRBD1. The CDR3 covers 18 residues. The J segment lost 0 bases and the V segment lost 6 bases, leaving 8 bases of the junction unmatched. Germline assignment: CDR1 MDHEN and CDR2 SYDVKM. CDR3 loop: CASSPRTGGGSYNSPLHF. The CDR3 bases are TGTGCCAGCAGCCCCCGGACAGGGGGTGGCTCCTATAATTCACCCCTCCACTTT.

As to this clone: Other DNA sequences from this sample encode an identical CDR3 as well. CDR3 amino acids: CASSLGGSYEQYF. The DNA for the CDR3 is TGTGCCAGCAGTTTGGGGGGGTCCTACGAGCAGTACTTC. This chain links TRBV28 with TRBJ2-7; 7 positions match TRBD2. Germline V gives CDR1 MDHEN, CDR2 SYDVKM. This CDR3 has 13 residues. The junction had 0 bases not matched to a gene; V was cut back by 3 bases and J by 1 base.

The chain combines TRBV18 with TRBJ1-1; a weak D match, TRBD1 (5 bases). V was pared by 1 base and J by 3 bases, with 18 bases between. The CDR3 contains 17 residues. Germline assignment: CDR1 KGHSH and CDR2 LQKENI. The CDR3 is CASSPRVRSREDTEAFF. In DNA form, the CDR3 reads TGTGCCAGCTCACCACGAGTCCGAAGCAGGGAGGACACTGAAGCTTTCTTT.

The chain employs TRBV7-9 and TRBJ1-2; tentatively, D is TRBD1 (5 bases). Between the trimmed V and J ends, which lost 0 bases and 8 bases, there was a span of 10 bases. The CDR3 has 13 residues. The germline gives CDR1 SEHNR, CDR2 FQNEAQ (reference sequence). For the CDR3, the DNA is TGTGCCAGCAGCTTAGCGCAGGGCTGGGGCTACACCTTC. Encoded protein: CASSLAQGWGYTF.

V is TRBV6-6 and J is TRBJ1-2; D might be TRBD1 (6 bases). CDR1 and CDR2 from the germline V gene are MNHNY and SVGAGI (reference sequence). The CDR3 covers 13 residues. V was shortened by 5 bases and J by 3 bases, with 10 bases between the two germline ends. The CDR3 spells CASSIRGDYGYTF. Here the CDR3 DNA reads TGTGCCAGCAGTATCAGGGGCGACTATGGCTACACCTTC.

The chain uses TRBV5-4 and TRBJ2-6, with a weak D call TRBD1 (6 bases). The CDR3 covers 17 residues. V was clipped by 6 bases and J by 4 bases, with 20 bases between them. Germline V lookup: CDR1 SGHNT, CDR2 YYREEE (reference sequence). In DNA, the CDR3 is TGTGCCAGCACCCAGGGGCGGCTGGGAATGGGGGCCAACGTCCTGACTTTC. Protein product: CASTQGRLGMGANVLTF.

The chain is built from TRBV9 and TRBJ2-7, with 10 bases lining up with TRBD1. V trimming: 0 bases; J trimming: 6 bases; junction bases outside the gene matches: 3. This CDR3 spans 14 amino acids. Germline V gene data show CDR1 as SGDLS and CDR2 as YYNGEE. The chain's CDR3 is CASSVGGQGREQYF. In DNA form, the CDR3 reads TGTGCCAGCAGCGTAGGGGGACAGGGGCGCGAGCAGTACTTC. The full variable domain, rest sourced from reference TRBV9 and TRBJ2-7, is DSGVTQTPKHLITATGQRVTLRCSPRSGDLSVYWYQQSLDQGLQFLIQYYNGEERAKGNILERFSAQQFPDLHSELNLSSLELGDSALYFCASSVGGQGREQYFGPGTRLTVT.

J is TRBJ1-2 and V is TRBV14, with 8 bases identical to TRBD1. From germline, CDR1 is SGHDN and CDR2 FVKESK. The V gene end was trimmed by 2 bases and the J gene end by 7 bases; junction bases not matched to a gene: 12. The CDR3 is 16 residues long. DNA for the CDR3: TGTGCCAGCAGCCAACCCCTTGGACAGGGTATGCGTGGCTACACCTTC. Protein: CASSQPLGQGMRGYTF.

The chain recombines TRBV28 with TRBJ1-2; perhaps TRBD1 as D (5 bases). Trimming cost V 5 bases and J 3 bases, with 13 bases left between them. Germline V CDR1 and CDR2: MDHEN, SYDVKM. The CDR3 loop spans 14 amino acids. CDR3 amino acids: CASSPISGYYGYTF. The CDR3 coding sequence is TGTGCCAGCAGTCCGATTTCAGGGTACTATGGCTACACCTTC.

The chain carries TRBV28 and TRBJ2-7; D is possibly TRBD2 (5 bases). The CDR3 is 13 amino acids. With 6 bases removed from V and 7 bases from J, the gap between germline ends came to 16 bases. The germline V gene encodes CDR1 MDHEN and CDR2 SYDVKM. CDR3 amino acids: CASRYRASGEQYF. CDR3 in DNA: TGTGCCAGCAGATACCGGGCTTCGGGGGAGCAGTACTTC.

The V and J genes are TRBV28 and TRBJ1-1; weak D call: TRBD1 (6 bases). CDR1 is MDHEN, CDR2 SYDVKM, per germline. V lost 3 bases and J lost 3, with 26 bases in between. CDR3 size: 19 residues. CDR3 sequence: CASSLSPGLQGGRDTEAFF. As DNA, the CDR3 is TGTGCCAGCAGTTTGAGCCCGGGATTACAGGGAGGGAGAGACACTGAAGCTTTCTTT.

This sequence joins TRBV24-1 and TRBJ2-1, with D possibly being TRBD2 (6 bases). CDR1 and CDR2 (germline): KGHDR, SFDVKD. Trimming took 0 bases from V and 4 from J, leaving 12 bases between them. This CDR3 region has 16 residues. In nucleotides, the CDR3 is TGTGCCACCAGTGATTTGGGCCCGGGGGATTACAATGAGCAGTTCTTC. It yields the protein CATSDLGPGDYNEQFF.

The V and J genes are TRBV27 and TRBJ1-5, with unresolved D. From germline, CDR1 is MNHEY and CDR2 SMNVEV (reference sequence). Trimming left V 5 bases short and J 4 bases short, with 9 bases between. The CDR3 is made up of 13 amino acids. This CDR3 is CASSVTPNQPQHF. CDR3 nucleotide sequence: TGTGCCAGCAGTGTAACACCAAATCAGCCCCAGCATTTT.

This chain connects TRBV28 to TRBJ1-5; D possibly corresponds to TRBD1 (6 bases). The CDR3 spans 15 residues. Germline V gene lookup returns CDR1 MDHEN and CDR2 SYDVKM. The V end was cut by 3 bases, the J end by 5 bases, with 14 bases between. The CDR3 DNA follows: TGTGCCAGCAGTTTGGCGGGCAGGGGATATCAGCCCCAGCATTTT. Protein: CASSLAGRGYQPQHF.

The rearrangement joins TRBV15 to TRBJ2-1, with 9 bases lining up with TRBD2. The length of the CDR3 is 18 residues. The J segment lost 1 base and the V segment lost 6 bases, leaving 13 bases of the junction unmatched. Germline values: CDR1 LNHNV, CDR2 YYDKDF (reference sequence). CDR3 nucleotide sequence: TGTGCCACCAGAGCCCCAAGGGGTAGCGGGAGTTCCTACAATGAGCAGTTCTTC. Its protein is CATRAPRGSGSSYNEQFF.

The chain recombines TRBV19 with TRBJ1-5; no reliable D call. V shed 1 base and J shed 6 bases, with 10 bases lying between them. The length of the CDR3 is 14 residues. CDR1 and CDR2 from the germline V gene are LNHDA and SQIVND (reference sequence). The CDR3 bases are TGTGCCAGTAGTATAGTACGGTCCGGTCAGCCCCAGCATTTT. Protein sequence: CASSIVRSGQPQHF.

The CDR3 loop is CASSLSTRGAFF. DNA of the CDR3: TGTGCCAGCAGTCTATCCACCAGAGGGGCTTTCTTT. The chain has TRBV28 and TRBJ1-1; D unresolved. Trimming cost V 5 bases and J 11 bases, with 15 bases left between them. The length of the CDR3 is 12 residues. Germline lookup yields CDR1 MDHEN and CDR2 SYDVKM. Using reference TRBV28 and TRBJ1-1 for the parts outside the CDR3, the full variable domain is DVKVTQSSRYLVKRTGEKVFLECVQDMDHENMFWYRQDPGLGLRLIYFSYDVKMKEKGDIPEGYSVSREKKERFSLILESASTNQTSMYLCASSLSTRGAFFGQGTRLTVV.

This chain uses TRBV11-1 with TRBJ1-3; TRBD1 might be the D (5 bases). The CDR3 covers 14 residues. The V end lost 2 bases, the J end lost 4 bases, and 9 bases lay between the germline ends. Germline-derived CDR1 and CDR2 are SGHAT and FQDESV (reference sequence). DNA of the CDR3: TGTGCCAGCAGCTTACGGGGGACCGGAAACACCATATATTTT. Translating gives CASSLRGTGNTIYF.

The sample holds one count of this clone. The V and J genes are TRBV28 and TRBJ2-3; 9 bases are a match to TRBD2. The CDR3 loop spans 13 amino acids. Germline V gene data show CDR1 as MDHEN and CDR2 as SYDVKM. V shed 7 bases, J shed 4 bases, and the junction held 3 bases outside the gene matches. CDR3 DNA: TGTGCCAGCACCGCGGGAGGGCCAGATACGCAGTATTTT. Its translation: CASTAGGPDTQYF. Together with reference TRBV28 and TRBJ2-3, the CDR3 gives the full variable domain: DVKVTQSSRYLVKRTGEKVFLECVQDMDHENMFWYRQDPGLGLRLIYFSYDVKMKEKGDIPEGYSVSREKKERFSLILESASTNQTSMYLCASTAGGPDTQYFGPGTRLTVL.